This T cell receptor (beta chain) was identified during a study of vaccination and CD4 T cells after COVID-19. Study results and caveats: The rise in median SARS-CoV-2-reactive clonotypes, from about 20 to 38, was not significant.

V was clipped by 4 bases and J by 5 bases, with 20 bases between them. The CDR3 runs to 16 residues. CDR1 is LNHDA, CDR2 SQIVND, per germline (reference sequence). Turning to this clonotype: The antigen is not known.

Scientists ran DNA taken from cultured CD4+ T cells through the Oncomine TCR Beta short-read assay for sequencing. TCRdb reanalysed the PCR reads using MiXCR and keeps one entry per CDR3 protein. The sample records about 17,000 distinct CDR3 sequences, approximately 45% being singletons. Described treatment: 10-day PBMC culture with coronavirus spike peptide pools or control peptides (ViraFEST assay). Wells that each held roughly 1.9 million PBMCs were cultured with roughly 10 IU/ml IL-2 and 8.5 to 10 ug/ml peptide pools. Sequenced here: CD4+ T cells from blood, cultured in vitro, sampled before SARS-CoV-2 vaccination. The TCR comes from a human donor who had recovered from COVID-19. This rearrangement joins TRBV19 to TRBJ1-1; possibly TRBD1 for D (5 bases). Here the CDR3 reads CASSSLQGVRSTEAFF. The CDR3 bases are TGTGCCAGTAGTAGTCTCCAGGGTGTGAGATCAACTGAAGCTTTCTTT.